These T cell receptor beta chains were read from a single sample in a study of vaccination and CD4 T cells after COVID-19. No antigen has been identified for these receptors. MiXCR, run by TCRdb on the PCR reads, gives a single entry per CDR3 protein. The sample includes 15,000 or so distinct CDR3 sequences, roughly 31% of them seen just once. The source material was cultured CD4+ T cells from blood. The receptors shown here come from a human donor with COVID-19. Each CDR3 is given with its conserved first and last residue. Fields, in order: clone size, J gene, V gene, D gene, CDR3 DNA, CDR3 protein. The D gene is left open where the match is weak. Clone size is shown for a subset of rows, as once, few, many or a class of expanded clone.

abundance: few; j_gene: TRBJ1-2; v_gene: TRBV19; d_gene: -; CDR3nt: TGTGCCAGTAGTATCGTAGAGGGGGTGCAGAGTGGCTACACCTTC; CDR3aa: CASSIVEGVQSGYTF
abundance: few; j_gene: TRBJ2-4; v_gene: TRBV25-1; d_gene: -; CDR3nt: TGTGCCAGGGTCCCCGAGGGACTAGCCAAAAACATTCAGTACTTC; CDR3aa: CARVPEGLAKNIQYF
abundance: -; j_gene: TRBJ2-2; v_gene: TRBV5-1; d_gene: TRBD2; CDR3nt: TGCGCCAGCAGCTTGGCCACAGCGGGGACCGGGGAGCTGTTTTTT; CDR3aa: CASSLATAGTGELFF
abundance: -; j_gene: TRBJ1-1; v_gene: TRBV28; d_gene: -; CDR3nt: TGTGCCAGCAGTTTCCCCACAGAAGCTTTCTTT; CDR3aa: CASSFPTEAFF
abundance: few; j_gene: TRBJ2-4; v_gene: TRBV25-1; d_gene: -; CDR3nt: TGTGCCAGCCCCCGAGGGGGGGCCAAAAACATTCAGTACTTC; CDR3aa: CASPRGGAKNIQYF
abundance: few; j_gene: TRBJ2-7; v_gene: TRBV12-3/TRBV12-4; d_gene: -; CDR3nt: TGTGCCAGCAGTTCTCAATACGAGCAGTACTTC; CDR3aa: CASSSQYEQYF
abundance: few; j_gene: TRBJ1-5; v_gene: TRBV20-1; d_gene: TRBD1; CDR3nt: TGCAGTGCCTCAACAGAACAGGGGGGCAATCAGCCCCAGCATTTT; CDR3aa: CSASTEQGGNQPQHF
abundance: medium-sized; j_gene: TRBJ1-2; v_gene: TRBV15; d_gene: -; CDR3nt: TGTGCCACCAGCAGGGTAGGAGGAAACTATGGCTACACCTTC; CDR3aa: CATSRVGGNYGYTF
abundance: -; j_gene: TRBJ1-6; v_gene: TRBV5-1; d_gene: -; CDR3nt: TGCGCCAGCAGCCCGTTAACAGGGAGCTCCTATAATTCACCCCTCCACTTT; CDR3aa: CASSPLTGSSYNSPLHF
abundance: -; j_gene: TRBJ2-2; v_gene: TRBV6-1; d_gene: TRBD1; CDR3nt: TGTGCCAGCAGTAAGGGGACAGGAGTCGCCGGGGAGCTGTTTTTT; CDR3aa: CASSKGTGVAGELFF
abundance: -; j_gene: TRBJ1-1; v_gene: TRBV19; d_gene: -; CDR3nt: TGTGCCAGTACTCCTGGCCCTCTAGGATGGAACACTGAAGCTTTCTTT; CDR3aa: CASTPGPLGWNTEAFF
abundance: -; j_gene: TRBJ1-3; v_gene: TRBV5-4; d_gene: -; CDR3nt: TGTGCCAGCAACCGTGGGGGGGATGGAAACACCATATATTTT; CDR3aa: CASNRGGDGNTIYF
abundance: few; j_gene: TRBJ1-1; v_gene: TRBV10-3; d_gene: -; CDR3nt: TGTGCCATCAGTGAGCCGCAGCGTAACACTGAAGCTTTCTTT; CDR3aa: CAISEPQRNTEAFF
abundance: few; j_gene: TRBJ1-3; v_gene: TRBV28; d_gene: -; CDR3nt: TGTGCCAGCAGCCCGAGTGGCACCATATATTTT; CDR3aa: CASSPSGTIYF
abundance: -; j_gene: TRBJ2-2; v_gene: TRBV6-2/TRBV6-3; d_gene: -; CDR3nt: TGTGCCAGCAGTCTTTACGCGGAGTCCATCACCGGGGAGCTGTTTTTT; CDR3aa: CASSLYAESITGELFF
abundance: -; j_gene: TRBJ2-5; v_gene: TRBV21-1; d_gene: -; CDR3nt: TGTGCCAGCAGCAAGCACACAGGGGGCATGGGAGAGACCCAGTACTTC; CDR3aa: CASSKHTGGMGETQYF
abundance: -; j_gene: TRBJ2-7; v_gene: TRBV11-2; d_gene: -; CDR3nt: TGTGCCAGCAGCTTAAGTATGGCCAACGAGCAGTACTTC; CDR3aa: CASSLSMANEQYF
abundance: few; j_gene: TRBJ1-2; v_gene: TRBV30; d_gene: -; CDR3nt: TGTGCCTGGAGTGTTGGGGGATTCGGTGGCTACACCTTC; CDR3aa: CAWSVGGFGGYTF
abundance: -; j_gene: TRBJ2-5; v_gene: TRBV5-8; d_gene: TRBD1; CDR3nt: TGTGCCAGCAGACTGACAGGGCTTGAGACCCAGTACTTC; CDR3aa: CASRLTGLETQYF
abundance: -; j_gene: TRBJ1-6; v_gene: TRBV19; d_gene: -; CDR3nt: TGTGCCAGTAGTGTCCAACAGGGCGGGGGGTCCTATAATTCACCCCTCCACTTT; CDR3aa: CASSVQQGGGSYNSPLHF
abundance: few; j_gene: TRBJ1-1; v_gene: TRBV11-3; d_gene: TRBD1; CDR3nt: TGTGCCAGCAGCCGAACAGGGGGCCAGGCTTTCTTT; CDR3aa: CASSRTGGQAFF
abundance: medium-sized; j_gene: TRBJ2-2; v_gene: TRBV11-2; d_gene: -; CDR3nt: TGTGCCAGCAGCCCCCGTATCGGGGAGCTGTTTTTT; CDR3aa: CASSPRIGELFF
abundance: few; j_gene: TRBJ1-3; v_gene: TRBV19; d_gene: -; CDR3nt: TGTGCCAGTAGTATCTTGGTCGGGGCTGGAAACACCATATATTTT; CDR3aa: CASSILVGAGNTIYF
abundance: few; j_gene: TRBJ1-6; v_gene: TRBV6-1; d_gene: -; CDR3nt: TGTGCCAGCAGGCTGGGACCGGATAATTCACCCCTCCACTTT; CDR3aa: CASRLGPDNSPLHF
abundance: few; j_gene: TRBJ1-3; v_gene: TRBV6-1; d_gene: -; CDR3nt: TGTGCCAGCAGTCGTGGACCCATCTCTGGAAACACCATATATTTT; CDR3aa: CASSRGPISGNTIYF
abundance: -; j_gene: TRBJ2-5; v_gene: TRBV5-4; d_gene: TRBD2; CDR3nt: TGTGCCAGCAGCTTGGTAGGGCGGGGGGGCCTATGGGGAGAGACCCAGTACTTC; CDR3aa: CASSLVGRGGLWGETQYF
abundance: -; j_gene: TRBJ1-6; v_gene: TRBV6-2/TRBV6-3; d_gene: -; CDR3nt: TGTGCCAGCAGTTACGGGGGGCATAATTCACCCCTCCACTTT; CDR3aa: CASSYGGHNSPLHF
abundance: -; j_gene: TRBJ2-3; v_gene: TRBV23-1; d_gene: -; CDR3nt: TGCGCCAGCAGTCAATCGGGCAGGGGGGCAGATACGCAGTATTTT; CDR3aa: CASSQSGRGADTQYF
abundance: -; j_gene: TRBJ1-2; v_gene: TRBV7-9; d_gene: TRBD1; CDR3nt: TGTGCCAGCAGCTTAACGGGACAGTCAAAATATGGCTACACCTTC; CDR3aa: CASSLTGQSKYGYTF
abundance: -; j_gene: TRBJ1-5; v_gene: TRBV20-1; d_gene: TRBD1; CDR3nt: TGCAGTGCTAATTTTCCGGGACAGGGAATCACTAGCAATCAGCCCCAGCATTTT; CDR3aa: CSANFPGQGITSNQPQHF
abundance: -; j_gene: TRBJ2-2; v_gene: TRBV25-1; d_gene: -; CDR3nt: TGTGCCAGCAGTACACCAACAGGGGGGGGAAACACCGGGGAGCTGTTTTTT; CDR3aa: CASSTPTGGGNTGELFF
abundance: -; j_gene: TRBJ2-7; v_gene: TRBV7-9; d_gene: -; CDR3nt: TGTGCCAGCAGCTCCAGACCGGACAGTTACTACGAGCAGTACTTC; CDR3aa: CASSSRPDSYYEQYF
abundance: -; j_gene: TRBJ1-1; v_gene: TRBV20-1; d_gene: -; CDR3nt: TGCAGTGCTAGAGATGAGAGAATTGAAGCTTTCTTT; CDR3aa: CSARDERIEAFF
abundance: -; j_gene: TRBJ1-1; v_gene: TRBV7-6; d_gene: -; CDR3nt: TGTGCCAGCAGCTTAGCAGGCGGGGTCCCCACTGAAGCTTTCTTT; CDR3aa: CASSLAGGVPTEAFF
abundance: -; j_gene: TRBJ1-1; v_gene: TRBV9; d_gene: -; CDR3nt: TGTGCCAGCAGCCAGGGGCAGGGGAGTACTGAAGCTTTCTTT; CDR3aa: CASSQGQGSTEAFF
abundance: -; j_gene: TRBJ1-1; v_gene: TRBV10-1; d_gene: TRBD1; CDR3nt: TGCGCCAGCAGTTCCCATTCCGGGACAGGGGGCGCCTTGAGGAACACTGAAGCTTTCTTT; CDR3aa: CASSSHSGTGGALRNTEAFF
abundance: few; j_gene: TRBJ2-4; v_gene: TRBV27; d_gene: TRBD1; CDR3nt: TGTGCCAGCCGTCTGACAGGGACAATAGCCAAAAACATTCAGTACTTC; CDR3aa: CASRLTGTIAKNIQYF
abundance: few; j_gene: TRBJ2-5; v_gene: TRBV30; d_gene: TRBD2; CDR3nt: TGTGCCTGGAGTGTTCTTGCGGGGGGTGCCCAAGAGACCCAGTACTTC; CDR3aa: CAWSVLAGGAQETQYF
abundance: -; j_gene: TRBJ1-2; v_gene: TRBV6-5; d_gene: -; CDR3nt: TGTGCCAGCAGTTACCACGGGTCTAAGGGAGTTAATGGCTACACCTTC; CDR3aa: CASSYHGSKGVNGYTF
abundance: -; j_gene: TRBJ2-3; v_gene: TRBV2; d_gene: -; CDR3nt: TGTGCCAGCAGTGAACACAGTAGCACAGATACGCAGTATTTT; CDR3aa: CASSEHSSTDTQYF
abundance: -; j_gene: TRBJ1-5; v_gene: TRBV19; d_gene: -; CDR3nt: TGTGCCAGTAGCCCTAGGGTAGTAGGGTTCGGGGCCAATCAGCCCCAGCATTTT; CDR3aa: CASSPRVVGFGANQPQHF
abundance: -; j_gene: TRBJ2-4; v_gene: TRBV28; d_gene: -; CDR3nt: TGTGCCAGCAGCCTAACAGGGATAGACATTCAGTACTTC; CDR3aa: CASSLTGIDIQYF
abundance: few; j_gene: TRBJ2-1; v_gene: TRBV7-2; d_gene: TRBD1; CDR3nt: TGTGCCAGCAGCTTAGGGACAGGGCCCTACAATGAGCAGTTCTTC; CDR3aa: CASSLGTGPYNEQFF
abundance: few; j_gene: TRBJ1-6; v_gene: TRBV20-1; d_gene: -; CDR3nt: TGCAGTGCTAGTACAGGGTTCTCCTATAATTCACCCCTCCACTTT; CDR3aa: CSASTGFSYNSPLHF
abundance: -; j_gene: TRBJ1-2; v_gene: TRBV19; d_gene: -; CDR3nt: TGTGCCAGTAGTCTCATGGGTTATGGCTACACCTTC; CDR3aa: CASSLMGYGYTF
abundance: -; j_gene: TRBJ2-7; v_gene: TRBV7-2; d_gene: TRBD1; CDR3nt: TGTGCCAGCAGACTTAACCCAGGGGGACAGGGCTACGAGCAGTACTTC; CDR3aa: CASRLNPGGQGYEQYF
abundance: -; j_gene: TRBJ1-1; v_gene: TRBV29-1; d_gene: -; CDR3nt: TGCAGCGTTGATACAACCACGGGGTTAACTGAAGCTTTCTTT; CDR3aa: CSVDTTTGLTEAFF
abundance: few; j_gene: TRBJ2-3; v_gene: TRBV27; d_gene: -; CDR3nt: TGTGCCAGCAGTCTCCAAGGGGTGGGTACGCAGTATTTT; CDR3aa: CASSLQGVGTQYF
abundance: few; j_gene: TRBJ1-3; v_gene: TRBV19; d_gene: TRBD1; CDR3nt: TGTGCCAGTACCCAGGGGGTTAGCGGAAACACCATATATTTT; CDR3aa: CASTQGVSGNTIYF
abundance: few; j_gene: TRBJ2-3; v_gene: TRBV11-3; d_gene: TRBD1; CDR3nt: TGTGCCAGCAGCTTATCCACGGGACAGGGAACAGATACGCAGTATTTT; CDR3aa: CASSLSTGQGTDTQYF